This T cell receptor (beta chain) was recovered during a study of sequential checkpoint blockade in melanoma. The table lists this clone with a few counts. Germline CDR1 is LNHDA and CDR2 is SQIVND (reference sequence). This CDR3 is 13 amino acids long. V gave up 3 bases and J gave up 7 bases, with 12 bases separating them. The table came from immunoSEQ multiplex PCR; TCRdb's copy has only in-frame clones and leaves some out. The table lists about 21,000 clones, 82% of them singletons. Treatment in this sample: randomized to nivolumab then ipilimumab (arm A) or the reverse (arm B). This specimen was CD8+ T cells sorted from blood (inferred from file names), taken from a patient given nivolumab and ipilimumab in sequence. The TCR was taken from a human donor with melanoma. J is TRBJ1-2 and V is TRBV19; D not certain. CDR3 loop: CASSMGSFRGYTF. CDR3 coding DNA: TGTGCCAGTAGTATGGGCAGTTTCCGTGGCTACACCTTC.